Listed here is a single TCR beta chain. This clone has only a few counts. This clone's antigen is unknown. Base qualities are not provided; no much larger clone lies one nucleotide away. Patients with autoimmune disease history or receiving systemic immunosuppression were excluded from the trial. In every dose cohort, peripheral blood was drawn for TCR sequencing at baseline, cycle 4 day 1, and cycle 7 day 1. The samples were taken from a phase I, first-in-human, multicenter, open-label dose-escalation trial of ivuxolimab. Adults with locally advanced or metastatic melanoma, renal cell, hepatocellular, or head and neck squamous cell carcinoma were enrolled in the trial. Before TCR sequencing, CD4+ and CD8+ T cells were separately sorted from peripheral blood. The data originate from a study of OX40 agonist ivuxolimab in advanced cancers. Concerning the study at large: Ivuxolimab was a fully human IgG2 agonistic monoclonal antibody targeting the costimulatory receptor OX40 (CD134). Peripheral TCRbeta sequencing aimed to test whether ivuxolimab altered TCR sequence diversity and caused clonal T-cell expansion. The dose-escalation cohort was almost 85% male with a mean age of approximately 60 years, ranging from roughly 20 to 80. The paper covers the monotherapy dose-escalation part of the phase I ivuxolimab trial, which included N ≈ 52 patients. Partial responses were achieved by three dose-escalation patients, of whom one had hepatocellular carcinoma and two had cutaneous melanoma. Intravenous ivuxolimab was administered to patients every 2 weeks at six dose levels: 0.01, 0.1, 0.3, 1.5, 3 and 10 mg/kg. Patients were allowed to have had prior anti-PD-1, anti-PD-L1 or anti-CTLA-4 therapy, and approximately 37% of the dose-escalation patients had been treated with checkpoint inhibitors. Among the approximately 54 dose-escalation patients, about 20 had hepatocellular carcinoma, around 15 melanoma, 9 renal cell carcinoma and 9 head and neck cancer.

General findings and caveats noted by the study authors: Antigen specificity was not determined for the clonally expanded peripheral T cells. After ivuxolimab, more expanded clones were found on average in CD8+ T cells than in CD4+ T cells. Low levels of normalized T-cell clonal expansion were also seen in some patients who did not respond. At doses from 0.1 to 3.0 mg/kg, clonal expansion was seen in both CD4+ and CD8+ blood T cells between baseline and week 6. In partial responders in the 0.1-3.0 mg/kg groups, normalized peripheral clonal expansion was found to be among the lowest, especially among CD8+ T cells.

V was cut back by 5 bases and J by 7 bases, leaving a gap of 14 bases between them. CDR1 and CDR2, looked up from the germline V gene, are WSHSY and SAAADI. The CDR3 numbers 13 residues from cysteine through phenylalanine. Only the CDR3 DNA is retained, 39 bases long and in frame from the first base. Genomic DNA was isolated from the sorted cells so that the TCRbeta CDR3 region could be sequenced. TCRbeta CDR3 regions were sequenced using the immunoSEQ Assay. TCRdb took over this immuneACCESS table, retaining in-frame rearrangements with V and J assigned. Such tables are incomplete; in checked studies, under half of the missing clones stem from an unresolved V gene, and the remainder is unexplained. Across this sample there are 70,000 or so clones, with 85% seen only once. About 4.1% of the sample goes to the ten largest clones.

The receptor comes from an adult with an advanced solid tumor such as melanoma, head and neck, liver or kidney cancer. The chain links TRBV10-2 with TRBJ2-5; the D call is tentative, TRBD1 or TRBD2, as each matches 5 bases. The input for sequencing was CD4+ or CD8+ T cells sorted from blood, taken in a trial of the OX40 agonist ivuxolimab. The DNA sequence is as follows: TGCGCCAGCAGTCCCGGTGGGGCGGGGACCCAGTACTTC. The resulting protein is CASSPGGAGTQYF.